The clone carrying this T cell receptor (beta chain) was counted ten times or more. Its target is unknown. This entry comes from a study of read filtering for tumor transcriptome and immune sequencing. From roughly 400 ng of RNA, a library with molecular barcoded alpha/delta and beta/gamma adaptors was made. TCRdb re-called the reads with MiXCR, one entry per CDR3 protein. The top ten clones hold around 8.2% of a sample with around 140,000 distinct CDR3 sequences, about 13% of them seen once. There are 15 residues in the CDR3. Germline trimming cut 4 bases from V and 7 bases from J; bases unmatched to any gene: 11. CDR1 is SGDLS, CDR2 YYNGEE, per germline. Every patient had bone marrow sampled while the disease was active. Study outcomes and limitations: About 77% of IR-seq clonotypes had a single read, yet these held approximately 3.7% of reads. Correlation between methods rose after single-read clonotypes were removed.

The chain links TRBV9 to TRBJ2-1, with 7 bases matching TRBD1. Sequenced input: a population of CD138-negative cells sorted from bone marrow. The receptor's source is a donor at least 40 years old with multiple myeloma. The CDR3 DNA sequence: TGTGCCAGCAGCAGGCTACAGGGGTACAATAATGAGCAGTTCTTC. It specifies CASSRLQGYNNEQFF.